The T cell receptor (beta chain) under discussion was sequenced for a study of blood T cells in healthy people across ages. On the study more broadly: Template switching picked up about one barcoded beta molecule for each two T cells.

Combining a sample-barcoded 5' primer with a J-beta primer mix, a second PCR ran for about 7 to 12 cycles. TCRdb recomputed calls from the 5' RACE reads with MiXCR, one row per CDR3 protein. The data hold around 870,000 distinct CDR3 sequences, with around 28% observed a single time. This clonotype was recorded many times. PBMCs numbering at least 7 million were isolated per sample. CDR1 and CDR2 from the germline V gene are SGHTA and FQGNSA. Trimming removed 5 bases from V and 4 bases from J, with 15 bases in between. The CDR3 covers 15 residues. What was sequenced was blood. The TCR originated in a woman of 80 years or more in good health. The gene calls are TRBV7-2 and TRBJ2-1; D tentatively reads TRBD1 or TRBD2 (5 bases each). CDR3 protein: CASSPGTVRYNEQFF. CDR3 DNA: TGTGCCAGCAGCCCAGGGACCGTCAGGTACAATGAGCAGTTCTTC.